This TCR beta chain is drawn from a study of blood T cell repertoires in COVID-19 (dated by TCRdb to 2020 to 2022). Study-wide context: The collaborator samples originated in the United States, Italy and Spain and spanned the acute and convalescent phases of COVID-19. Where HLA class I and class II types were available, the types were taken from metadata supplied by the sample provider, not from assay-based typing. The samples were drawn from the first 160 participants of the ongoing ImmuneRACE study and from 1,254 subjects provided by 6 global collaborators. The sample metadata nearly always contained a de-identified subject ID, COVID-19 status, age in years and sex. A freely available public database, intended as a resource for researchers studying the immune response to SARS-CoV-2, is where the repertoires were released. Subjects who had been exposed to COVID-19, were actively infected with it, or had recovered from it provided the deeply sampled blood TCRbeta repertoires that made up the dataset. The prospective study material was composed of cDNA or gDNA derived from T cells, B-cell-depleted T cells, or PBMCs. General conclusions and limits of the study: How much clinical and demographic metadata was included differed by source and by participant, and the metadata was provided uncurated.

Each collaborating institution followed its own protocols to collect whole blood in K2EDTA tubes. For TCRbeta analysis, collaborator samples were shipped as frozen whole blood, as isolated PBMCs, or as DNA extracted from either sample type. TCRbeta CDR3 regions were amplified from genomic DNA by means of the immunoSEQ Assay, a bias-controlled multiplex PCR. On the study's bioinformatics: The number of nucleated cells in each sample was estimated from the amplification of reference gene primers within the assay. To quantify the absolute abundance of each unique TCRbeta CDR3 rearrangement, sequence reads were collapsed and filtered. For each sample, productive Simpson clonality was calculated as the square root of Simpson's diversity index over productive rearrangements. What TCRdb holds here is the immuneACCESS table cut down to in-frame rearrangements. Part of the clones is not present; checked against another copy, under half of the missing clones reflect an unresolved V gene, and the others are unexplained. That table is the source of V, J and clone size, and D and trimming were worked out from the DNA. Present in this sample are over 45,000 clones, 81% of which were seen just once. Of the sample, under 30% falls within the top ten clones.

A word on this clone: The target of this receptor is not known. No much larger clonotype is one base removed from it; base qualities were not supplied.

The clonotype originates from a woman aged 80 or over with active or convalescent COVID-19. The source material was peripheral blood.

The DNA is as follows: TGTGCCAGCAGCCAAGACCCAGGACAGCTAGCTAACTATGGCTACACCTTC. The resulting protein is CASSQDPGQLANYGYTF. Recombination linked TRBV4-2 to TRBJ1-2; the D gene is perhaps TRBD1, from 6 matching bases. From its cysteine to its phenylalanine, the CDR3 spans 17 amino acids. CDR3 DNA is the only sequence kept; it has 51 bases, read in frame from the first base. From the germline V gene, CDR1 is LGHNA and CDR2 is YNFKEQ. A distance of 14 bases separates the germline ends of V and J, which lose 0 bases and 0 bases respectively.